Sequencing of this TCR beta chain was carried out in a study of control samples from healthy donors and cancer patients. Germline loops: CDR1 SGHRS, CDR2 YFSETQ. The CDR3 is 15 residues long. The V gene end was trimmed by 2 bases and the J gene end by 9 bases; junction bases not matched to a gene: 7. The sample holds one count of this clone. Sequenced by immunoSEQ multiplex PCR; TCRdb stores in-frame clones only, minus some. The sample carries 84,000 or so clones, 91% recorded once. This TCR was recovered from a man aged 30-40 years in good health. Input material: blood. This chain links TRBV5-1 with TRBJ2-1, with 11 bases aligning to TRBD2. CDR3 DNA sequence: TGCGCCAGCAGCTTACTAGCGGGAGACGGGGGTGAGCAGTTCTTC. It yields the protein CASSLLAGDGGEQFF.